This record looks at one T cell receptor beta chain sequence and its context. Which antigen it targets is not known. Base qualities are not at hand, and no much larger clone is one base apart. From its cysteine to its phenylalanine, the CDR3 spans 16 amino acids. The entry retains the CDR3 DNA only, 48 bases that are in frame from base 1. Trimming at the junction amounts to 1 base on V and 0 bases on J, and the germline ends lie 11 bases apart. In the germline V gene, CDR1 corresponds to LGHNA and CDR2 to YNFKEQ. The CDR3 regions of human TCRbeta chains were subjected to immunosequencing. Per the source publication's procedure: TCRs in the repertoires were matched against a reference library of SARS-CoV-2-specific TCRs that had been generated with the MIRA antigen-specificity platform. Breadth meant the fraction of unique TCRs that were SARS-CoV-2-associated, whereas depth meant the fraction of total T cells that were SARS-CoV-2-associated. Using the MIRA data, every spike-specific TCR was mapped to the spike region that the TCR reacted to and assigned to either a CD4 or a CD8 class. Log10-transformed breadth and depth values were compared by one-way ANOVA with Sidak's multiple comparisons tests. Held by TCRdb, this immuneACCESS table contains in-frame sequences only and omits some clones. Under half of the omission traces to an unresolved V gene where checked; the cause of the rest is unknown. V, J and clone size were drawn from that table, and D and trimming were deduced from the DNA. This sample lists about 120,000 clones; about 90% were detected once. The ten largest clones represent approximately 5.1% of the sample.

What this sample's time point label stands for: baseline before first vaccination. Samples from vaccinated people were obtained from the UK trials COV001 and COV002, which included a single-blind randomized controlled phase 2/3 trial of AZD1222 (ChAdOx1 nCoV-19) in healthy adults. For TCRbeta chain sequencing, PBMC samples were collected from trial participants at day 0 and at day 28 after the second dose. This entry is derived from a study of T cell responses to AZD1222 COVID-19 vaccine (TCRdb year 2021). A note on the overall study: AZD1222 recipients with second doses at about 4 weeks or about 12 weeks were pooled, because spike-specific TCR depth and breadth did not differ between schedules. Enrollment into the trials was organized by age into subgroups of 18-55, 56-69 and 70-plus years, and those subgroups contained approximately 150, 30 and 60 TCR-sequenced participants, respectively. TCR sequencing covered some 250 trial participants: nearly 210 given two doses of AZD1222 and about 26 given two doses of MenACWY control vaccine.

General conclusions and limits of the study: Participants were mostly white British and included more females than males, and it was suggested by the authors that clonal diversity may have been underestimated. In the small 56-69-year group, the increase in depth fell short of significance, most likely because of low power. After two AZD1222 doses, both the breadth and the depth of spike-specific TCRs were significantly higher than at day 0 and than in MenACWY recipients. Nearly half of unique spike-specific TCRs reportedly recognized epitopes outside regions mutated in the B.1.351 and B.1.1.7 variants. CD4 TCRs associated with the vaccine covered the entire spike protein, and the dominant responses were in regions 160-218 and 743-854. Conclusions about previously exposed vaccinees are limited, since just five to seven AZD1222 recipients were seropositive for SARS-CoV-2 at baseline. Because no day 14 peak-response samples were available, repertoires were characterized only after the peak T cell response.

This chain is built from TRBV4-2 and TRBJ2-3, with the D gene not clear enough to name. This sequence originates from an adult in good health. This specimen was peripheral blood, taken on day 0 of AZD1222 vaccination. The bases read TGTGCCAGCAGCCAAGTTGGCCTGAGCAGCACAGATACGCAGTATTTT. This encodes CASSQVGLSSTDTQYF.